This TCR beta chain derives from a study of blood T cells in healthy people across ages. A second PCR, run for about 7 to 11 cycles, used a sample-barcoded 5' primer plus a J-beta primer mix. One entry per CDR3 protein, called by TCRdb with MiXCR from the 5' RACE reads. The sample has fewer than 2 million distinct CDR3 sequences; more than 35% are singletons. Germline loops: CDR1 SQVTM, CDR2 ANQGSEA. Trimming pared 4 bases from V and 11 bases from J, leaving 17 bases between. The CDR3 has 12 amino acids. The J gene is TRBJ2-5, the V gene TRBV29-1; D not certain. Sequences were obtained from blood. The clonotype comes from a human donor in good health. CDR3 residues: CSVGGPSGEQYF. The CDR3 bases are TGCAGCGTTGGCGGACCCTCTGGAGAGCAGTACTTC. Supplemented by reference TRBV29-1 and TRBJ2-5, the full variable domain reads SAVISQKPSRDICQRGTSLTIQCQVDSQVTMMFWYRQQPGQSLTLIATANQGSEATYESGFVIDKFPISRPNLTFSTLTVSNMSPEDSSIYLCSVGGPSGEQYFGPGTRLLVL.